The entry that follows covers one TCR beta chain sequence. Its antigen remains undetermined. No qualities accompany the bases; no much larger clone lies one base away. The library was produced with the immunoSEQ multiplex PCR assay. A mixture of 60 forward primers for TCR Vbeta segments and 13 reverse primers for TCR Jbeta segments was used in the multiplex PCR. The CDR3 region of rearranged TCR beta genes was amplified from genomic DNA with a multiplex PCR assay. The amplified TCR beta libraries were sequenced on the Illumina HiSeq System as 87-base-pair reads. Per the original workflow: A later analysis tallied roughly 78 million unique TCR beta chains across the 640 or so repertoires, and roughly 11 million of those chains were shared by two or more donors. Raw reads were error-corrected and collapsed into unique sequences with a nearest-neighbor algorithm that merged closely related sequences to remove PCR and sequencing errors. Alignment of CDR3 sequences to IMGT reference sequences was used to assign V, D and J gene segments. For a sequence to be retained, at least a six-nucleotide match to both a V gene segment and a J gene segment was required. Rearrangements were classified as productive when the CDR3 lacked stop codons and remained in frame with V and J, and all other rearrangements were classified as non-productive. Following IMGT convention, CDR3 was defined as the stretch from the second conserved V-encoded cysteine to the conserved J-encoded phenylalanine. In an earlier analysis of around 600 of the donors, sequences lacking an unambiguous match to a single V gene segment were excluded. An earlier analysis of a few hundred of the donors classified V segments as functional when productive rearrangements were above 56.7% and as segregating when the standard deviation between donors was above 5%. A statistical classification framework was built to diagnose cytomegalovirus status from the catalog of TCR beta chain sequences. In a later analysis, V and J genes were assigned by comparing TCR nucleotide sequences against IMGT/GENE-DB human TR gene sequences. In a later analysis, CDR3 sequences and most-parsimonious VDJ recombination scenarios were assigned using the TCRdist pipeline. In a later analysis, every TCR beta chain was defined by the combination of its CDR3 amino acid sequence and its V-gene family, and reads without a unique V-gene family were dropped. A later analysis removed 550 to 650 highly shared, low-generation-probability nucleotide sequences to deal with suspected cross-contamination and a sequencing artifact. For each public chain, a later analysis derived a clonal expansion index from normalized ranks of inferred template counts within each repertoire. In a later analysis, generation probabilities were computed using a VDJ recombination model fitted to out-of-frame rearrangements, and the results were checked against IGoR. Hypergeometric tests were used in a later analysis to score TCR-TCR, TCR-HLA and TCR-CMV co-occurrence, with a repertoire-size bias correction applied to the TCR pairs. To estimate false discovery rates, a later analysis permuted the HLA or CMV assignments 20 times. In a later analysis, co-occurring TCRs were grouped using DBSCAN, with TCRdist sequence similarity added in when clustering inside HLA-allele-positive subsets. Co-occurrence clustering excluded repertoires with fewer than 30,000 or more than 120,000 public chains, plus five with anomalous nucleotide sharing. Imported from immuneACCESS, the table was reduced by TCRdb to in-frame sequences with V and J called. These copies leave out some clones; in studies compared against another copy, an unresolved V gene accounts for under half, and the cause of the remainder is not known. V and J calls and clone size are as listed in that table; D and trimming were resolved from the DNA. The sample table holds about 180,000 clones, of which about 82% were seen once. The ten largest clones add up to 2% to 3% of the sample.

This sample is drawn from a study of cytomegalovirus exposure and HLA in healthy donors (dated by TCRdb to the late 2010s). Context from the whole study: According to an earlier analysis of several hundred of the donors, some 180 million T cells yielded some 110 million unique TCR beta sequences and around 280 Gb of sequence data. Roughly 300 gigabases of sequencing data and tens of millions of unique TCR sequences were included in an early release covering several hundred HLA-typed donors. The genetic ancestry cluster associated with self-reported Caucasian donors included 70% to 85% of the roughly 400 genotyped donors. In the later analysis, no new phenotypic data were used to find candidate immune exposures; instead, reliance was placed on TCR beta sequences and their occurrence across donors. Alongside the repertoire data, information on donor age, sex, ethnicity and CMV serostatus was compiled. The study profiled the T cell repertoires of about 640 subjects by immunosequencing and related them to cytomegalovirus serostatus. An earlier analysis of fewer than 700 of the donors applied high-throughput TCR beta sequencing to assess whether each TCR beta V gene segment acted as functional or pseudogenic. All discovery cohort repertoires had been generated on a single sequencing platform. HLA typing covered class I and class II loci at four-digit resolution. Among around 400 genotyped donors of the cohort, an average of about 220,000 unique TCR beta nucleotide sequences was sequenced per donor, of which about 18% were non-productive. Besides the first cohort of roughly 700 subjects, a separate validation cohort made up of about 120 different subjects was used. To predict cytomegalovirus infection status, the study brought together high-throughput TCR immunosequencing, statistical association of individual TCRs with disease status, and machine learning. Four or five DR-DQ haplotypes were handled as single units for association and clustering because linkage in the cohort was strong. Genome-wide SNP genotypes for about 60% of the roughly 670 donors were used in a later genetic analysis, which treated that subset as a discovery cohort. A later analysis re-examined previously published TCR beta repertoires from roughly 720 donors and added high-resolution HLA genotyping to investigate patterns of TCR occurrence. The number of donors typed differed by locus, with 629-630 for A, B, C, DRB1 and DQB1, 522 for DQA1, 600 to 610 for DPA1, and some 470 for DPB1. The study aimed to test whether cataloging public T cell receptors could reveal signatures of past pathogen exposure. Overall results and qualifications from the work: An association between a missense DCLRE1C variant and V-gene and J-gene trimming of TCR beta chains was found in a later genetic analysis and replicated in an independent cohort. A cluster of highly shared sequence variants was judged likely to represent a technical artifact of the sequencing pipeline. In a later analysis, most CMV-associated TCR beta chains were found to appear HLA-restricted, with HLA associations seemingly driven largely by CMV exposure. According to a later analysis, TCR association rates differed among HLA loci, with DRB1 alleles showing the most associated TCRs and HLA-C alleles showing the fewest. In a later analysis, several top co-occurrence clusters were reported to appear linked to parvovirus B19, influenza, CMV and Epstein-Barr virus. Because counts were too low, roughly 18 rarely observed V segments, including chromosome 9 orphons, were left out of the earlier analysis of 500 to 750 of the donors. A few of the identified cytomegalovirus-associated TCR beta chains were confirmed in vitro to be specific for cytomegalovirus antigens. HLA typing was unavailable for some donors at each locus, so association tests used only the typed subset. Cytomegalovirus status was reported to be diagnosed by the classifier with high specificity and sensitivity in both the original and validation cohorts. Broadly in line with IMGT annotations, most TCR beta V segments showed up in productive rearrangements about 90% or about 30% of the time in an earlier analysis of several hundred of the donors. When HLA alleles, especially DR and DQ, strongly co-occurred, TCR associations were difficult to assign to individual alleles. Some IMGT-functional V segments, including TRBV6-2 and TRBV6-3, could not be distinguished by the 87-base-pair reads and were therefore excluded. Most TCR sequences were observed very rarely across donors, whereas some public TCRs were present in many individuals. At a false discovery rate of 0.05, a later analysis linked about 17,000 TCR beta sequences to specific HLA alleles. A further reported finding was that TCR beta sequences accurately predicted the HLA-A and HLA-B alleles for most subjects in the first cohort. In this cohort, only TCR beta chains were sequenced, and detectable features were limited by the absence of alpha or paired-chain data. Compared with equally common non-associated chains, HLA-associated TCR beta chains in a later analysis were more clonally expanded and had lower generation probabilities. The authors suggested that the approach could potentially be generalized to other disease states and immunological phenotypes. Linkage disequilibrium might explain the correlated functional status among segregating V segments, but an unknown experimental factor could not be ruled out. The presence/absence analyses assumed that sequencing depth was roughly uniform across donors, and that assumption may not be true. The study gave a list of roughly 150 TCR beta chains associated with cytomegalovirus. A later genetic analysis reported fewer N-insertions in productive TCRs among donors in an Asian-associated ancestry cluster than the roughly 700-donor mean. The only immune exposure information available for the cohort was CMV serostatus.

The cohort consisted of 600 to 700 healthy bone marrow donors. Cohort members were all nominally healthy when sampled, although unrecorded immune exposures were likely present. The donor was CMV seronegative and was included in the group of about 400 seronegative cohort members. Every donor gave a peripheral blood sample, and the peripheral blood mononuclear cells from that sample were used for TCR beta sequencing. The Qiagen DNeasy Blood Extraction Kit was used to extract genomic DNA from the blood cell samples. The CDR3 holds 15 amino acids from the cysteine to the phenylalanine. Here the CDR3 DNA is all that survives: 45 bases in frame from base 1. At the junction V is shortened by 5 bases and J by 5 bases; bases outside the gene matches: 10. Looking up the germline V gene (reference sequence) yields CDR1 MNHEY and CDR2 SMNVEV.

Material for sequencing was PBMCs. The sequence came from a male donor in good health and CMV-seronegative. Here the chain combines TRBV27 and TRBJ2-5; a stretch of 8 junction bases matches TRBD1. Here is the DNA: TGTGCCAGCAGTCCAGGGGGCCTCTGGACGGAGACCCAGTACTTC. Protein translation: CASSPGGLWTETQYF.